This T cell receptor beta chain was sequenced for a study of blood T cell repertoires in COVID-19 (dated by TCRdb to the early 2020s). Regarding the complete study: Samples from collaborators originated in the United States, Italy and Spain and spanned both the acute and convalescent phases of COVID-19. The prospective study material was composed of cDNA or gDNA derived from T cells, B-cell-depleted T cells, or PBMCs. Subjects who had been exposed to COVID-19, were actively infected with it, or had recovered from it provided the deeply sampled blood TCRbeta repertoires that made up the dataset. The repertoires were released in a freely available public database intended as a resource for research on the immune response to SARS-CoV-2. The samples were drawn from two sources: the first 160 participants of the ongoing ImmuneRACE study, and 1,200 or so subjects contributed by 6 global collaborators. The sample metadata nearly always contained a de-identified subject ID, COVID-19 status, age in years and sex. Where available, HLA class I and class II types were obtained from metadata supplied by the sample provider rather than from assay-based typing. What the research found in general, with its limitations: The amount of clinical and demographic metadata varied by source and participant and was provided uncurated.

TCRbeta CDR3 regions were amplified from genomic DNA by means of the immunoSEQ Assay, a bias-controlled multiplex PCR. As for the original processing: The number of nucleated cells in each sample was estimated by amplification of reference gene primers within the assay. To quantify the absolute abundance of each unique TCRbeta CDR3 rearrangement, sequence reads were collapsed and filtered. For each sample, productive Simpson clonality was calculated as the square root of Simpson's diversity index across productive rearrangements. Held by TCRdb, this immuneACCESS table contains in-frame sequences only and omits some clones. Under half of the omission traces to an unresolved V gene where checked; the cause of the rest is unknown. V and J calls and clone size are those listed in that table; D and trimming were worked out from the DNA. Across this sample there are 380,000 or so clones, with about 90% seen only once. 0.95% to 1.5% of the sample lies in the top ten.

As regards this clone: This receptor's antigen is unknown. Base qualities are missing; no much larger clone stands one base away. This same CDR3 is encoded by further DNA sequences in the sample.

The collaborating institutions used their own protocols to collect whole blood in K2EDTA tubes. For TCRbeta analysis, collaborator samples were shipped as frozen whole blood, as isolated PBMCs, or as DNA extracted from either sample type. From its cysteine to its phenylalanine, the CDR3 spans 13 amino acids. Only CDR3 DNA is held: 39 bases, read in frame from base 1. The germline V and J ends show losses of 6 bases and 3 bases respectively, and no gene match explains 7 bases of the junction. Based on the germline V gene (reference sequence), the CDR1 and CDR2 sequences are DFQATT and SNEGSKA. The specimen sequenced was peripheral blood. The TCR was taken from a man in his forties with acute or convalescent COVID-19. The rearrangement joined TRBV20-1 to TRBJ2-7; TRBD1 aligns with 8 central bases. The DNA reads as follows: TGCAGTGCGAGTGGCAGGGGGCGCTACGAGCAGTACTTC. Its protein product is CSASGRGRYEQYF.